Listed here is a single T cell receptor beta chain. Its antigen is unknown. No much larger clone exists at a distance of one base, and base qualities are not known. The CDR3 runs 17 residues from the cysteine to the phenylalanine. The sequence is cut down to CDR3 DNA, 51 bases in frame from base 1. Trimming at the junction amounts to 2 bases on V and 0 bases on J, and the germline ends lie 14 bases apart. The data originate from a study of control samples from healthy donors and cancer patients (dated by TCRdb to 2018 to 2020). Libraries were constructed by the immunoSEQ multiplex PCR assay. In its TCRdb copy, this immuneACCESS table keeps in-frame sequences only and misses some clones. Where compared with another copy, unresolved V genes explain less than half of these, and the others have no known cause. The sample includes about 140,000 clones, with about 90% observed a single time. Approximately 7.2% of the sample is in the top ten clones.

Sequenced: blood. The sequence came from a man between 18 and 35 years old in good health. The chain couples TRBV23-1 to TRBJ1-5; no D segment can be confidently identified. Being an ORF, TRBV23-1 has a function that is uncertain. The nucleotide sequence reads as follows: TGCGCCAGCAGTCAACTTAAGGAATCTCATAGCAATCAGCCCCAGCATTTT. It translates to CASSQLKESHSNQPQHF.